A single sample gave rise to the 20 T cell receptor beta chains below, sequenced in a study of cytomegalovirus exposure and HLA in healthy donors. The PCR contained 60 Vbeta and 13 Jbeta primers. Clones were read by immunoSEQ multiplex PCR, and TCRdb kept only the in-frame ones, dropping some. Among about 87,000 clones listed, 74% were seen once. The sequenced material came from PBMCs. All receptors come from a man aged 25-45 years in good health and CMV-seropositive.

This chain links TRBV18 with TRBJ1-2, with TRBD1 identical over 9 bases. The CDR3 covers 14 residues. The junction had 0 bases not matched to a gene; V was cut back by 1 base and J by 3 bases. The V gene's germline CDR1 is KGHSH and CDR2 LQKENI. CDR3 in DNA: TGTGCCAGCTCACCACGGACAGGGGACTATGGCTACACCTTC. This codes for CASSPRTGDYGYTF.

V gene TRBV19 combines with J gene TRBJ1-1; D is perhaps TRBD1 (6 bases). V lost 5 bases and J lost 2, with 18 bases in between. The CDR3 sequence is 16 residues long. Germline loops: CDR1 LNHDA, CDR2 SQIVND (reference sequence). The CDR3 DNA reads TGTGCCAGTAGTCCCGGCACAGGGATGGGAAACACTGAAGCTTTCTTT. Translation gives CASSPGTGMGNTEAFF.

The chain recombines TRBV5-4 with TRBJ2-5; TRBD1 might be the D (5 bases). Germline CDR1 and CDR2: SGHNT and YYREEE (reference sequence). Trimming took off 2 bases at V and 4 bases at J, with 9 bases between the two ends. The CDR3 totals 13 residues. The CDR3 reads CASSFDQGETQYF. Written as DNA, the CDR3 is TGTGCCAGCAGCTTTGATCAGGGAGAGACCCAGTACTTC.

This clone was detected only once. CDR3 sequence (DNA): TGCGCCAGCAGCTTGGCCCCTAGCGGGGGGTCGGGTAATGAGCAGTTCTTC. This codes for CASSLAPSGGSGNEQFF. The chain links TRBV5-1 to TRBJ2-1; 11 bases are shared with TRBD2. The J segment lost 7 bases and the V segment lost 0 bases, leaving 9 bases of the junction unmatched. Germline V CDR1 and CDR2: SGHRS, YFSETQ. This CDR3 is 17 amino acids long.

This chain connects TRBV18 to TRBJ2-3; D perhaps matches TRBD2 (6 bases). Germline V CDR1 and CDR2: KGHSH, LQKENI. Trimming stripped 2 bases from V and 4 bases from J, with 13 bases between. This CDR3 spans 15 amino acids. The CDR3 nucleotides read TGTGCCAGCTCACCATCCGGGGGAAGGTCAGATACGCAGTATTTT. It translates to CASSPSGGRSDTQYF.

This CDR3 is CASSQFASGSGANVLTF. CDR3 DNA: TGCGCCAGCAGCCAATTCGCCTCCGGCTCTGGGGCCAACGTCCTGACTTTC. This chain links TRBV4-3 with TRBJ2-6; D unresolved. The CDR3 is made up of 17 amino acids. Trimming left V 2 bases short and J 0 bases short, with 11 bases between. Germline loops: CDR1 LGHNA, CDR2 YSLEER.

This clone was detected only a few times. The gene calls are TRBV5-6 and TRBJ1-1; the match to TRBD1 covers 8 bases. Germline CDR1 reads SGHDT; CDR2 reads YYEEEE. The J segment lost 5 bases and the V segment lost 3 bases, leaving 6 bases of the junction unmatched. This CDR3 has 14 amino acids. DNA of the CDR3: TGTGCCAGCAGCTATGACAGGGGAGGAACTGAAGCTTTCTTT. This encodes CASSYDRGGTEAFF.

A note on this clone: At one boundary the junction diverges from the germline segment, which might be a read error. The rearrangement links TRBV2 to TRBJ1-5; possibly TRBD1 for D (6 bases). The germline gives CDR1 SNHLY, CDR2 FYNNEI. The CDR3 extends over 15 amino acids. For the CDR3, the DNA is TGTGCCAGCACCGACAGGCCGGATAGCAATCAGCCCCAGAATTTT. Amino acids: CASTDRPDSNQPQNF. The full variable domain, in which reference TRBV2 and TRBJ1-5 provide the parts outside the CDR3, is EPEVTQTPSHQVTQMGQEVILRCVPISNHLYFYWYRQILGQKVEFLVSFYNNEISEKSEIFDDQFSVERPDGSNFTLKIRSTKLEDSAMYFCASTDRPDSNQPQNFGDGTRLSIL.

The chain combines TRBV7-2 with TRBJ2-2; perhaps TRBD2 as D (6 bases). V shed 2 bases and J shed 1 base, with 8 bases lying between them. The CDR3 loop spans 15 amino acids. Germline CDR1 SGHTA, CDR2 FQGNSA. Here the CDR3 DNA reads TGTGCCAGCAGCTTAACGGGGGTGAACACCGGGGAGCTGTTTTTT. This translates into CASSLTGVNTGELFF. Full variable domain (rest looked up from reference TRBV7-2 and TRBJ2-2): GAGVSQSPSNKVTEKGKDVELRCDPISGHTALYWYRQSLGQGLEFLIYFQGNSAPDKSGLPSDRFSAERTGGSVSTLTIQRTQQEDSAVYLCASSLTGVNTGELFFGEGSRLTVL.

The V call is TRBV7-3, the J call TRBJ2-3; 8 bases line up with TRBD2. CDR1 is SGHTA, CDR2 FQGTGA, per germline. The CDR3 runs 17 residues. Germline trimming cut 1 base from V and 5 bases from J; bases unmatched to any gene: 11. CDR3 loop: CASSLNGGAGVGDTQYF. CDR3 DNA sequence: TGTGCCAGCAGCTTAAACGGAGGAGCGGGGGTCGGAGATACGCAGTATTTT.

This clone was observed a few times. The V and J genes are TRBV5-6 and TRBJ1-1; D is unresolved. Germline V gives CDR1 SGHDT, CDR2 YYEEEE. This CDR3 contains 13 residues. V was clipped by 5 bases and J by 3 bases, with 11 bases between them. Here the CDR3 DNA reads TGTGCCAGCAGACTGACGGCGGACACTGAAGCTTTCTTT. Translation gives CASRLTADTEAFF. Using reference TRBV5-6 and TRBJ1-1 for the parts outside the CDR3, the full variable domain is DAGVTQSPTHLIKTRGQQVTLRCSPKSGHDTVSWYQQALGQGPQFIFQYYEEEERQRGNFPDRFSGHQFPNYSSELNVNALLLGDSALYLCASRLTADTEAFFGQGTRLTVV.

This chain connects TRBV29-1 to TRBJ2-5, with 11 bases fitting TRBD1. This CDR3 contains 16 residues. V lost 0 bases, J lost 5 bases, and 8 bases stayed unmatched. Germline CDR1 reads SQVTM; CDR2 reads ANQGSEA. The CDR3 sequence: CSVEDPGQGAWETQYF. The CDR3, as DNA: TGCAGCGTTGAAGATCCCGGACAGGGGGCATGGGAGACCCAGTACTTC.

This rearrangement joins TRBV6-5 to TRBJ2-5; 10 bases line up with TRBD1. CDR3 length: 14 amino acids. V lost 4 bases to trimming and J lost 5 bases; unmatched junction nucleotides: 4. Germline-derived CDR1 and CDR2 are MNHEY and SVGAGI. In nucleotides, the CDR3 is TGTGCCAGCAGTTTGACAGGGGGCCGGGAGACCCAGTACTTC. Its protein is CASSLTGGRETQYF.

The chain is built from TRBV7-3 and TRBJ2-6; tentatively, D is TRBD2 (5 bases). Trimming stripped 3 bases from V and 4 bases from J, with 16 bases between. The CDR3 runs 17 residues. Germline assignment: CDR1 SGHTA and CDR2 FQGTGA. CDR3 bases: TGTGCCAGCAGCTTTAGCGCCGGAGGTTCGGGGGCCAACGTCCTGACTTTC. Amino acid sequence: CASSFSAGGSGANVLTF.

Regarding this clone: Germline is not matched at one junction end, which may reflect a read error. CDR3 coding DNA: TGTGCCAGCAGCGGGTCGGGGGTCGTTAGCAATCAGCCCCAGAATTTT. It yields the protein CASSGSGVVSNQPQNF. V and J are TRBV5-6 and TRBJ1-5, with TRBD1 as a possible D gene (5 bases). CDR3 length: 16 residues. Per germline, CDR1 SGHDT and CDR2 YYEEEE.

This chain links TRBV6-5 with TRBJ2-2, with a possible D match to TRBD2 (6 bases). The CDR3 spans 16 residues. The ends were cut back, 3 bases at V and 3 bases at J, with 14 bases in the middle. The germline V gene encodes CDR1 MNHEY and CDR2 SVGAGI. This chain's CDR3 is CASSYAGGIDTGELFF. In DNA, the CDR3 is TGTGCCAGCAGTTATGCCGGAGGGATCGACACCGGGGAGCTGTTTTTT.

In this sample, this clone turned up a few times. This chain connects TRBV5-5 to TRBJ1-3, with D perhaps matching TRBD1 (5 bases). Deletions cut 1 base from V and 8 bases from J, with 16 bases between. CDR3 length: 15 residues. Germline CDR1 is SGHKS and CDR2 is YYEKEE (reference sequence). The CDR3, as DNA: TGTGCCAGCAGCTTGAGGGCAGGGCCTGTGGACACCATATATTTT. Residues: CASSLRAGPVDTIYF.

This clone was found a few times. The chain joins TRBV6-5 to TRBJ2-7; 8 positions match TRBD1. The CDR3 covers 15 residues. The trim removed 2 bases at V and 4 bases at J, leaving 7 bases unmatched. Looked up from germline, CDR1 is MNHEY and CDR2 is SVGAGI. The CDR3 DNA reads as TGTGCCAGCAGTTACATGGACAGGGATCTATACGAGCAGTACTTC. This codes for CASSYMDRDLYEQYF.

The chain employs TRBV29-1 and TRBJ2-1; 9 nucleotides agree with TRBD2. Germline trimming cut 5 bases from V and 6 bases from J; bases unmatched to any gene: 8. The germline V gene has CDR1 SQVTM and CDR2 ANQGSEA. CDR3 length equals 14 residues. This CDR3 is CSVKPAGGPNEQFF. CDR3 nucleotide sequence: TGCAGCGTTAAACCAGCGGGAGGCCCCAATGAGCAGTTCTTC.

This clone rates as medium-sized. The chain uses TRBV9 and TRBJ1-5; TRBD1 might be the D (5 bases). V gave up 4 bases and J gave up 3 bases, with 11 bases separating them. Germline V lookup: CDR1 SGDLS, CDR2 YYNGEE. The CDR3 totals 14 residues. Written as DNA, the CDR3 is TGTGCCAGCAGCCCTGGACAACACAATCAGCCCCAGCATTTT. It codes for CASSPGQHNQPQHF.